The entry below describes one T cell receptor beta chain. Patients presented with locally advanced or metastatic urothelial carcinoma. This CDR3 contains 17 residues. The germline gives CDR1 ENHRY, CDR2 SYGVKD. V shed 0 bases and J shed 0 bases, with 12 bases lying between them. The investigators introduced synthetic TCR analog templates into each PCR as spikes. Clones were sequenced by immunoSEQ multiplex PCR, and TCRdb holds only the in-frame ones, with some missing. The data show about 29,000 clones, more than 75% seen once. The data stem from a study of PD-L1 blockade in urothelial cancer. Study summary: About 85% of the roughly 29 patients were men whose urothelial cancer was bladder-origin. Blood samples contained a median about 130,000 T cells.

The chain uses TRBV10-3 and TRBJ2-1, with no clear D. This clonotype was obtained from a man over 45 with urothelial cancer. This specimen was PBMCs, taken around atezolizumab (anti-PD-L1) treatment. CDR3 region: CAISESIQETSYNEQFF. The CDR3 bases are TGTGCCATCAGTGAGTCGATTCAGGAAACCTCCTACAATGAGCAGTTCTTC.